This T cell receptor beta chain was obtained from a study of OX40 agonist ivuxolimab in advanced cancers. Study-level background: The costimulatory receptor OX40 (CD134) was targeted by ivuxolimab, a fully human IgG2 agonistic monoclonal antibody. Intravenous ivuxolimab was administered to patients every 2 weeks at six dose levels: 0.01, 0.1, 0.3, 1.5, 3 and 10 mg/kg. Of the approximately 50 dose-escalation patients, hepatocellular carcinoma was present in around 20, melanoma in some 15, renal cell carcinoma in 9 and head and neck cancer in 9. Patients were allowed to have had prior anti-PD-1, anti-PD-L1 or anti-CTLA-4 therapy, and approximately 40% of the dose-escalation patients had previously received checkpoint inhibitors. Partial responses occurred in three dose-escalation patients: two with cutaneous melanoma and one with hepatocellular carcinoma. Peripheral TCRbeta sequencing aimed to test whether ivuxolimab altered TCR sequence diversity and caused clonal T-cell expansion. The paper reports the monotherapy dose-escalation portion (N ≈ 52 patients) of the phase I ivuxolimab trial. In the dose-escalation cohort, 82.7% of patients were male, and the mean age was about 55 years, with a range of roughly 20 to 85. General study outcomes and caveats: In the 0.1-3.0 mg/kg groups, partial responders had among the lowest normalized peripheral clonal expansion, particularly in CD8+ T cells. After ivuxolimab, CD8+ T cells had more expanded clones than CD4+ T cells on average. The antigen specificity of the peripheral T cells that underwent clonal expansion was not determined. Low levels of normalized T-cell clonal expansion were also shown by some nonresponding patients. At doses of 0.1 to 3.0 mg/kg, clonal expansion of both CD4+ and CD8+ blood T cells was observed from baseline to week 6.

V lost 5 bases and J lost 6 bases; the stretch between them is 8 bases long. The germline V gene encodes CDR1 LNHDA and CDR2 SQIVND (reference sequence). Spanning cysteine to phenylalanine, the CDR3 consists of 11 amino acids. Only the CDR3 part of the read is kept: 33 bases, read in frame from the first base. For sequencing of the TCRbeta CDR3 region, genomic DNA was extracted from the sorted cells. The immunoSEQ Assay was used for sequencing of TCRbeta CDR3 regions. TCRdb obtained this table from immuneACCESS and retained in-frame rearrangements with V and J assigned. These tables miss some clones; where compared with another copy, unresolved V genes account for less than half of the shortfall, and the remainder is unexplained. This sample is represented by 60,000 to 75,000 clones; approximately 94% of them were singletons. The ten largest clones capture roughly 20% of the sample. For this clone: What antigen it recognizes has not been identified. Base qualities are missing; no much larger clone stands one base away.

Patients with a history of autoimmune disease or receiving systemic immunosuppression were excluded from the trial. Peripheral blood for TCR sequencing was drawn from every dose cohort at baseline, at cycle 4 day 1 and at cycle 7 day 1. The samples were drawn from a first-in-human, open-label, multicenter phase I dose-escalation trial of ivuxolimab. Adults with locally advanced or metastatic head and neck squamous cell, hepatocellular, melanoma or renal cell carcinoma were enrolled in the trial. Before TCR sequencing, CD4+ T cells and CD8+ T cells were sorted from peripheral blood as separate populations.

Here the sequenced sample was CD4+ or CD8+ T cells sorted from blood, taken in a trial of the OX40 agonist ivuxolimab. The chain is made from TRBV19 and TRBJ2-7, with no D gene named confidently. The sequence was obtained from an adult with an advanced solid tumor such as melanoma, head and neck, liver or kidney cancer. The CDR3: CASSGGREQYF. Read as DNA, the sequence is TGTGCCAGTAGTGGTGGGCGCGAGCAGTACTTC.